A selection of T cell receptor beta chains follows, all from one sample in a study of blood T cell repertoires in COVID-19. Sequencing used immunoSEQ multiplex PCR; TCRdb keeps in-frame clones, though not all of them. The table records under 200,000 clones, approximately 82% of them present only once. The sequencing input was PBMCs or T cells enriched from blood (not recorded which). The receptors shown here come from a woman aged 55 to 70 with acute COVID-19. Both conserved end residues are part of each CDR3. D genes are given only for firm matches. Not all rows give a size; the values are once, few, many and, for expanded clones, a class.

d_call	v_call	clone_size	j_call	cdr3_aa	cdr3_nt
-	TRBV3-1/TRBV3-2	-	TRBJ2-1	CASSQDLYGAGSSRGQFF	TGTGCCAGCAGCCAAGATCTTTACGGTGCGGGTTCTTCTCGGGGGCAGTTCTTC
-	TRBV7-9	-	TRBJ1-1	CASSLAVGGTEAFF	TGTGCCAGCAGCTTAGCCGTAGGGGGCACTGAAGCTTTCTTT
TRBD1	TRBV30	-	TRBJ2-7	CAWGGQGRYEQYF	TGTGCCTGGGGGGGACAGGGTCGCTACGAGCAGTACTTC
-	TRBV29-1	-	TRBJ1-2	CSVLTDGYTF	TGCAGCGTTCTGACAGATGGCTACACCTTC
-	TRBV7-2	-	TRBJ1-5	CASSLKGEGQPQHF	TGTGCCAGCAGCTTAAAGGGGGAGGGCCAGCCCCAGCATTTT
-	TRBV14	-	TRBJ2-3	CASSQIRSGTDTQYF	TGTGCCAGCAGCCAAATCAGGAGCGGGACAGATACGCAGTATTTT
-	TRBV4-3	-	TRBJ1-4	CASSQVPQGEKLFF	TGCGCCAGCAGCCAAGTCCCGCAGGGTGAAAAACTGTTTTTT
TRBD2	TRBV27	-	TRBJ2-7	CASMRASGNYEQYF	TGTGCCAGCATGAGGGCTAGCGGGAACTACGAGCAGTACTTC
TRBD1	TRBV5-6	-	TRBJ1-2	CASSLPFGTGFYGYTF	TGTGCCAGCAGCTTGCCATTCGGGACAGGGTTCTATGGCTACACCTTC
-	TRBV3-1/TRBV3-2	-	TRBJ2-1	CASSQTREQFF	TGTGCCAGCAGCCAAACTCGGGAGCAGTTCTTC
-	TRBV11-2	-	TRBJ1-5	CASSLDRGQPQHF	TGTGCCAGCAGCTTAGATAGGGGGCAGCCCCAGCATTTT
-	TRBV6-6	-	TRBJ1-3	CATYFGGNTIYF	TGTGCCACCTATTTTGGTGGAAACACCATATATTTT
-	TRBV2	-	TRBJ1-1	CASKDSNTEAFF	TGTGCCAGCAAGGACAGCAACACTGAAGCTTTCTTT
TRBD1	TRBV3-1/TRBV3-2	few	TRBJ1-6	CASSQDLRTGVHF	TGTGCCAGCAGCCAAGACCTACGGACAGGGGTCCACTTT
-	TRBV21-1	once	TRBJ1-2	CASSKVPEINYGYTF	TGTGCCAGCAGCAAAGTTCCAGAAATCAACTATGGCTACACCTTC
TRBD2	TRBV7-2	-	TRBJ2-3	CASRSGGSDTQYF	TGTGCCAGCAGGAGCGGGGGGTCGGATACGCAGTATTTT
-	TRBV6-5	once	TRBJ1-4	CASRQGGGEKLFF	TGTGCCAGCAGACAGGGTGGGGGTGAAAAACTGTTTTTT
-	TRBV27	-	TRBJ2-2	CASSLFLTGELFF	TGTGCCAGCAGTTTATTCCTCACCGGGGAGCTGTTTTTT
TRBD2	TRBV19	-	TRBJ2-3	CASGVRETDTQYF	TGTGCCAGTGGGGTGCGGGAGACAGATACGCAGTATTTT
-	TRBV24-1	once	TRBJ1-1	CATSQGLTEAFF	TGTGCCACCAGCCAGGGTTTGACTGAAGCTTTCTTT
TRBD1	TRBV5-8	-	TRBJ1-2	CASSSGQGAHYGYTF	TGTGCCAGCAGTTCCGGACAGGGGGCTCACTATGGCTACACCTTC
-	TRBV11-2	-	TRBJ2-5	CASSLDGWRQETQYF	TGTGCCAGCAGCTTAGACGGCTGGAGGCAAGAGACCCAGTACTTC
TRBD1	TRBV27	few	TRBJ1-6	CASSHRRQGALNSPLHF	TGTGCCAGCAGTCACCGCCGACAGGGGGCACTAAATTCACCCCTCCACTTT
-	TRBV27	few	TRBJ1-1	CASSRPTPPRTEAFF	TGTGCCAGCAGTCGACCGACACCTCCTCGCACTGAAGCTTTCTTT
TRBD2	TRBV7-2	-	TRBJ2-7	CASRLAGGPNEQYF	TGTGCCAGCAGACTAGCGGGAGGGCCGAACGAGCAGTACTTC
TRBD1	TRBV6-1	-	TRBJ2-7	CASSDGQGQYEQYF	TGTGCCAGCAGTGACGGACAGGGGCAGTACGAGCAGTACTTC
-	TRBV7-2	-	TRBJ2-3	CASSPLLTDTQYF	TGTGCCAGCAGTCCACTACTCACAGATACGCAGTATTTT
TRBD1	TRBV9	-	TRBJ1-2	CASSSRTGSNYGYTF	TGTGCCAGCAGCTCCCGGACAGGCTCAAACTATGGCTACACCTTC
TRBD2	TRBV9	-	TRBJ2-7	CASSPSAGGASYEQYF	TGTGCCAGCAGCCCCTCAGCGGGAGGCGCTTCCTACGAGCAGTACTTC
-	TRBV5-5	once	TRBJ2-1	CASSLGSRGPREQFF	TGTGCCAGCAGCTTGGGTAGCAGGGGACCCCGTGAGCAGTTCTTC
-	TRBV11-2	-	TRBJ1-2	CASSPQGRGYTF	TGTGCCAGCAGTCCACAGGGACGGGGCTACACCTTC
-	TRBV6-2/TRBV6-3	-	TRBJ1-1	CASSYSIGQRAFF	TGTGCCAGCAGTTACTCGATAGGACAGAGAGCTTTCTTT
TRBD1	TRBV7-9	many	TRBJ1-2	CANLQGNVYTF	TGTGCCAACCTACAGGGGAATGTCTACACCTTC
TRBD1	TRBV3-1/TRBV3-2	-	TRBJ2-4	CASSQRDRGLVAKNIQYF	TGTGCCAGCAGCCAAAGGGACAGGGGGCTTGTGGCCAAAAACATTCAGTACTTC
TRBD2	TRBV18	-	TRBJ2-7	CASSERGSGRYEQYF	TGTGCCAGCTCCGAGCGGGGTAGCGGGAGATACGAGCAGTACTTC
-	TRBV7-9	-	TRBJ1-2	CASRGPSDPFYGYTF	TGTGCCAGCAGGGGGCCTAGCGATCCTTTCTATGGCTACACCTTC
TRBD1	TRBV5-4	-	TRBJ1-2	CASSSTGRYYGYTF	TGTGCCAGCAGCTCGACAGGGAGATACTATGGCTACACCTTC
-	TRBV4-1	-	TRBJ1-6	CASSQPSAPLHF	TGCGCCAGCAGCCAGCCCTCGGCACCCCTCCACTTT
TRBD2	TRBV7-9	-	TRBJ2-3	CASSLVPGGGTDTQYF	TGTGCCAGCAGCTTAGTTCCGGGAGGGGGCACAGATACGCAGTATTTT
TRBD1	TRBV28	-	TRBJ1-6	CASGTGTGDSPLHF	TGTGCCAGCGGCACCGGGACAGGGGATTCACCCCTCCACTTT
TRBD1	TRBV28	-	TRBJ1-5	CASSFETGANQPQHF	TGTGCCAGCAGTTTCGAGACAGGGGCAAATCAGCCCCAGCATTTT
TRBD1	TRBV19	-	TRBJ1-6	CASMWTGRDSPLHF	TGTGCCAGTATGTGGACAGGGAGGGATTCACCCCTCCACTTT
-	TRBV10-3	-	TRBJ1-5	CAISGLPGGNQPQHF	TGTGCCATCAGCGGACTCCCGGGGGGCAATCAGCCCCAGCATTTT
TRBD1	TRBV6-5	-	TRBJ1-2	CASSYSNTGGAYGYTF	TGTGCCAGCAGTTACTCCAATACAGGGGGCGCATATGGCTACACCTTC
TRBD2	TRBV12-3/TRBV12-4	-	TRBJ2-3	CASSFGGTDTQYF	TGTGCCAGCAGTTTCGGGGGGACAGATACGCAGTATTTT
-	TRBV7-9	-	TRBJ2-5	CASSSRQVLQETQYF	TGTGCCAGCAGCTCAAGACAGGTATTACAAGAGACCCAGTACTTC
TRBD1	TRBV11-2	-	TRBJ1-1	CASSLGGQGRSEAFF	TGTGCCAGCAGCTTAGGGGGACAGGGTAGATCGGAAGCTTTCTTT
TRBD1	TRBV19	-	TRBJ1-2	CASSTDRGRRNGYTF	TGTGCCAGTAGTACGGACAGGGGGCGCAGAAATGGCTACACCTTC
TRBD1	TRBV10-3	-	TRBJ1-1	CAIRTEQGITEAFF	TGTGCCATCAGGACCGAACAGGGGATCACTGAAGCTTTCTTT